This TCR beta chain was found in a study of identical twins. Overall study results and limits: The study found that models underestimated out-of-frame TCR alpha sharing in monozygotic twins.

TCRdb re-called the 5' RACE reads with MiXCR, one entry per CDR3 protein. The sample contains about 520,000 distinct CDR3 sequences, 20% to 25% of which appear only once. This clonotype was counted between two and nine times. Its antigen is not identified. These data are also associated with another study on T cells expressing NK-cell markers. That source adds: Sequencing covered eight donors, seven HCMV-seropositive and one seronegative.

The sequencing input was CD4+ T cells sorted from blood. This receptor was taken from a woman under 30 in good health.

The CDR3 coding sequence is TGTGCCAGCAGCCTCACCGGGACTAGTCCGCAAAATGAGCAGTTCTTC. Its protein product is CASSLTGTSPQNEQFF. The chain joins TRBV3-1 to TRBJ2-1, with 8 bases matching TRBD2. Germline CDR1 LGHDT, CDR2 YNNKEL (reference sequence). The length of the CDR3 is 16 residues. V trimming: 4 bases; J trimming: 7 bases; junction bases outside the gene matches: 12.